The 25 T cell receptor beta chains presented below share a single source sample, sequenced in a study of T cells in Graves' hyperthyroidism and ophthalmopathy (dated by TCRdb to between 2018 and 2021). The library relied on multiplex PCR. These reads were obtained on an Illumina HiSeq 2000. TCR beta CDR3 regions were amplified from RNA transcripts. For the first round of RT-PCR on the TCR CDR3, the HTBI primer set was used together with the Qiagen OneStep RT-PCR kit. TCRdb handled the public reads itself, with Q25 trimming in fastp and clone calling in MiXCR, and kept productive beta chains. Merged by CDR3 protein, the rows form single entries marked with the most common genes and DNA. The sample table holds some 770,000 distinct CDR3 sequences, of which about a sixth were seen once. The top ten clones comprise under 9.5% of the sample. The source material was blood. The receptors shown here come from a man younger than 35 with Graves' hyperthyroidism.

This clonotype appeared a few times. The chain links TRBV19 to TRBJ1-1, with D tentatively TRBD1 (6 bases). The V and J ends lost 1 base and 0 bases respectively, with 15 bases between them. Germline V gives CDR1 LNHDA, CDR2 SQIVND (reference sequence). This CDR3 region has 17 residues. The CDR3 here is CASSIVRGAAMNTEAFF. The CDR3 nucleotides are TGTGCCAGTAGTATAGTACGGGGGGCCGCCATGAACACTGAAGCTTTCTTT.

This chain uses TRBV20-1 with TRBJ2-3; possibly TRBD2 for D (6 bases). This CDR3 has 14 residues. V dropped 1 base and J dropped 0 bases, with 8 bases sitting between them. Germline loops: CDR1 DFQATT, CDR2 SNEGSKA (reference sequence). Here the CDR3 DNA reads TGCAGTGCTAGAGCCGGGAGAAGCACAGATACGCAGTATTTT. Translated: CSARAGRSTDTQYF.

In its sample, this clonotype was seen a few times. The rearrangement joins TRBV10-3 to TRBJ2-3; D is unresolved. CDR1 and CDR2 from the germline V gene are ENHRY and SYGVKD. The CDR3 totals 14 residues. V was shortened by 5 bases and J by 1 base, with 10 bases between the two germline ends. CDR3: CAISPEEGTDTQYF. The CDR3 DNA reads as TGTGCCATCAGTCCAGAGGAAGGCACAGATACGCAGTATTTT.

V is TRBV7-9 and J is TRBJ2-5; TRBD2 matches 9 bases. CDR3 length: 16 residues. Germline trimming cut 3 bases from V and 4 bases from J; bases unmatched to any gene: 9. Germline assignment: CDR1 SEHNR and CDR2 FQNEAQ (reference sequence). The CDR3 nucleotides read TGTGCCAGCAGCTTGTCTGCGGGAGGGCCCCCAGAGACCCAGTACTTC. Translation: CASSLSAGGPPETQYF.

In its sample, this clonotype was seen many times. The V call is TRBV2, the J call TRBJ2-3; D possibly corresponds to TRBD1 (6 bases). Germline values: CDR1 SNHLY, CDR2 FYNNEI. The length of the CDR3 is 14 residues. Trimming removed 1 base at V and 7 bases at J, with 12 bases between. CDR3 sequence: CASSEGAGVNTQYF. Written as DNA, the CDR3 is TGTGCCAGCAGTGAAGGGGCAGGGGTAAATACGCAGTATTTT. Filled out from reference TRBV2 and TRBJ2-3, the complete variable domain reads EPEVTQTPSHQVTQMGQEVILRCVPISNHLYFYWYRQILGQKVEFLVSFYNNEISEKSEIFDDQFSVERPDGSNFTLKIRSTKLEDSAMYFCASSEGAGVNTQYFGPGTRLTVL.

At least ten counts were recorded for this clonotype. The chain carries TRBV7-9 and TRBJ2-5; D remains unclear. V dropped 6 bases and J dropped 7 bases, with 21 bases sitting between them. Looked up from germline, CDR1 is SEHNR and CDR2 is FQNEAQ (reference sequence). The CDR3 contains 15 residues. The CDR3 region has the DNA TGTGCCAGCAGGGCTGTGGGCGAATCGGAAGGGACCCAGTACTTC. It encodes CASRAVGESEGTQYF.

CDR3 sequence: CASSGTVDQPQHF. The DNA for the CDR3 is TGTGCCAGCAGTGGGACAGTGGATCAGCCCCAGCATTTT. This rearrangement joins TRBV28 to TRBJ1-5; the match to TRBD1 covers 7 bases. The J segment lost 5 bases and the V segment lost 5 bases, leaving 3 bases of the junction unmatched. The CDR3 is 13 residues long. CDR1 and CDR2 from the germline V gene are MDHEN and SYDVKM. The full variable domain, its missing parts supplied by reference TRBV28 and TRBJ1-5, is DVKVTQSSRYLVKRTGEKVFLECVQDMDHENMFWYRQDPGLGLRLIYFSYDVKMKEKGDIPEGYSVSREKKERFSLILESASTNQTSMYLCASSGTVDQPQHFGDGTRLSIL.

This clonotype was picked up one time. V usage is TRBV19 and J usage is TRBJ2-7; D is unclear. The V gene lost 3 bases and the J gene lost 2 bases, with 11 bases spanning the gap. The CDR3 is 14 residues long. Per the germline V gene, CDR1 is LNHDA and CDR2 is SQIVND (reference sequence). The CDR3: CASSIGDGPYEQYF. CDR3 bases: TGTGCCAGTAGTATCGGAGACGGACCCTACGAGCAGTACTTC.

This clonotype has only one observation. This chain links TRBV28 with TRBJ1-2; TRBD1 matches 7 bases. With 2 bases clipped from V and 4 bases from J, the junction kept 10 bases outside the gene matches. There are 16 residues in the CDR3. Germline CDR1 is MDHEN and CDR2 is SYDVKM. The CDR3 DNA is TGTGCCAGCAGTTTAAGACAGGGTGCATATACCTATGGCTACACCTTC. As protein: CASSLRQGAYTYGYTF.

Of note for this clonotype: A much larger clone sits a single nucleotide away, making a read error possible. This rearrangement joins TRBV5-1 to TRBJ1-1; possibly TRBD1 for D (5 bases). CDR3 size: 15 residues. V lost 4 bases and J lost 4, with 17 bases in between. CDR1 and CDR2 (germline): SGHRS, YFSETQ. The CDR3: CASSLSREGRTEAFF. The CDR3 DNA is TGCGCCAGCAGCCTAAGCAGGGAGGGACGCACTGAAGCTTTCTTT.

This clonotype showed up just a few times. The rearrangement uses TRBV2 and TRBJ2-7, with TRBD2 as a possible D gene (7 bases). Germline V gene lookup returns CDR1 SNHLY and CDR2 FYNNEI. The CDR3 totals 15 residues. The V gene lost 1 base and the J gene lost 4 bases, with 14 bases spanning the gap. The CDR3 loop reads CASSEGAGQPYEQYF. CDR3 in DNA: TGTGCCAGCAGTGAAGGAGCGGGACAACCGTACGAGCAGTACTTC.

The chain combines TRBV24-1 with TRBJ2-1; 10 positions match TRBD2. CDR1 and CDR2 (germline): KGHDR, SFDVKD. V shed 7 bases and J 5 bases; nucleotides not matched to a gene: 1. The CDR3 contains 13 residues. The CDR3 here is CATRAGGNNEQFF. The CDR3, as DNA: TGTGCCACCAGAGCGGGAGGGAACAATGAGCAGTTCTTC.

This clonotype has a count of ten or more. The chain is built from TRBV27 and TRBJ1-1, with TRBD1 as a possible D gene (6 bases). This CDR3 comprises 13 residues. Trimming removed 2 bases from V and 4 bases from J, with 8 bases in between. Germline V gene lookup returns CDR1 MNHEY and CDR2 SMNVEV (reference sequence). CDR3 DNA: TGTGCCAGCAGTTTACAGGGGTTCACTGAAGCTTTCTTT. It specifies CASSLQGFTEAFF.

This clonotype has at least ten counts. The chain links TRBV2 to TRBJ2-1; 9 bases are shared with TRBD1. The V and J ends lost 1 base and 6 bases, in that order; junction bases with no gene match: 4. The CDR3 totals 15 residues. Germline-derived CDR1 and CDR2 are SNHLY and FYNNEI. The CDR3 DNA reads TGTGCCAGCAGTGAAGGGGACAGGGCATTCAATGAGCAGTTCTTC. It specifies CASSEGDRAFNEQFF.

This clonotype has at least ten counts. The genes are TRBV6-5 and TRBJ2-5; D is unresolved. The CDR3 length is 16 residues. V was cut by 0 bases and J by 2 bases, with 13 bases left in between. From germline, CDR1 is MNHEY and CDR2 SVGAGI. For the CDR3, the DNA is TGTGCCAGCAGTTACTCACCCAGGAGCGAACAAGAGACCCAGTACTTC. The encoded protein is CASSYSPRSEQETQYF.

This clonotype was detected ten times or more. V and J are TRBV5-6 and TRBJ2-1; D might be TRBD2 (6 bases). Trimming removed 3 bases at V and 4 bases at J, with 20 bases between. Germline V gene data show CDR1 as SGHDT and CDR2 as YYEEEE. CDR3 length: 17 amino acids. CDR3 nucleotides: TGTGCCAGCAGCTCCAGCCACCCGGAGGGGAGGTACAATGAGCAGTTCTTC. This codes for CASSSSHPEGRYNEQFF.

This clonotype has a handful of counts. This chain connects TRBV7-6 to TRBJ2-1; D not resolved. Germline values: CDR1 SGHVS, CDR2 FNYEAQ. V lost 5 bases to trimming and J lost 0 bases, with 11 bases between them. The CDR3 is 15 amino acids. For the CDR3, the DNA is TGTGCCAGCAGCCCACACTCGAGCTCCTACAATGAGCAGTTCTTC. This gives the protein CASSPHSSSYNEQFF.

The chain recombines TRBV7-2 with TRBJ2-5; tentative D call: TRBD1 (6 bases). The CDR3 covers 18 residues. The V end was cut by 1 base, the J end by 5 bases, with 23 bases between. Germline V gene lookup returns CDR1 SGHTA and CDR2 FQGNSA. The CDR3 loop reads CASSLVSGALGLPETQYF. Here the CDR3 DNA reads TGTGCCAGCAGCTTAGTCTCAGGGGCCCTAGGTCTGCCGGAGACCCAGTACTTC.

CDR3 sequence: CASSPWTSGISYNEQFF. In DNA, the CDR3 is TGTGCCAGCTCACCCTGGACTAGCGGGATCTCCTACAATGAGCAGTTCTTC. The chain has TRBV18 and TRBJ2-1; 12 bases match TRBD2. Trimming took 3 bases from V and 0 from J; bases not matched to a gene: 3. The CDR3 loop spans 17 amino acids. The germline gives CDR1 KGHSH, CDR2 LQKENI.

The chain couples TRBV10-3 to TRBJ2-7; possibly TRBD2 for D (5 bases). The germline V and J ends were trimmed by 0 bases and 9 bases, with 9 bases remaining between them. Germline V lookup: CDR1 ENHRY, CDR2 SYGVKD. This CDR3 spans 12 amino acids. The CDR3 region is CAISESKGRQYF. DNA for the CDR3: TGTGCCATCAGTGAGTCGAAAGGGAGGCAGTACTTC.

This clonotype occurred a few times. This chain uses TRBV7-2 with TRBJ2-1; D may be TRBD2 (5 bases). The CDR3 loop spans 14 amino acids. Trimming took off 7 bases at V and 7 bases at J, with 17 bases between the two ends. Germline CDR1 is SGHTA and CDR2 is FQGNSA. CDR3 DNA sequence: TGTGCCAGCACCCTTGCGGGCTTTCTAAATGAGCAGTTCTTC. This codes for CASTLAGFLNEQFF. Using reference TRBV7-2 and TRBJ2-1 for the parts outside the CDR3, the full variable domain is GAGVSQSPSNKVTEKGKDVELRCDPISGHTALYWYRQSLGQGLEFLIYFQGNSAPDKSGLPSDRFSAERTGGSVSTLTIQRTQQEDSAVYLCASTLAGFLNEQFFGPGTRLTVL.

In this sample, this clonotype turned up many times. The V gene is TRBV7-2, the J gene TRBJ2-3, with 11 positions matching TRBD2. The CDR3 runs 16 residues. Germline V lookup: CDR1 SGHTA, CDR2 FQGNSA. Trimming at V came to 5 bases and at J to 2 bases, leaving 6 bases not matched to a gene. This chain's CDR3 is CASSLRLAGITDTQYF. The CDR3 DNA is TGTGCCAGCAGCCTACGACTAGCGGGGATCACAGATACGCAGTATTTT.

The V gene is TRBV2, the J gene TRBJ2-2, with TRBD2 matching over 10 bases. The CDR3 has 16 residues. The V gene end was trimmed by 6 bases and the J gene end by 7 bases; junction bases not matched to a gene: 11. Per the germline V gene, CDR1 is SNHLY and CDR2 is FYNNEI. DNA of the CDR3: TGTGCCAGCAGACTGAGCCTAGCGGGAGTATACGGGGAGCTGTTTTTT. Its translation: CASRLSLAGVYGELFF.

This clonotype was observed many times. This chain connects TRBV2 to TRBJ1-1, with D unresolved. Looked up from germline, CDR1 is SNHLY and CDR2 is FYNNEI. The CDR3 length is 13 residues. V was trimmed by 6 bases and J by 1 base, leaving 9 bases between them. The CDR3 DNA reads TGTGCCAGCAGGTATCAGGAGAACACTGAAGCTTTCTTT. This codes for CASRYQENTEAFF.

Details on this clonotype: One base away lies a much larger clone, so this may be a sequencing read error. CDR3: CASSQDQDRGAYEQYF. The CDR3 DNA reads TGTGCCAGCAGCCAAGACCAGGACAGGGGGGCGTACGAGCAGTACTTC. V gene TRBV3-1 combines with J gene TRBJ2-7; 10 bases match TRBD1. Germline V gives CDR1 LGHDT, CDR2 YNNKEL (reference sequence). The CDR3 spans 16 residues. The V segment lost 0 bases and the J segment 4 bases; nucleotides outside the gene matches: 6.